The entry below gives a single TCR beta chain sequence along with its context. This sample was taken from a study of blood T cells in healthy people across ages. V lost 0 bases, J lost 7 bases, and 10 bases lay in between. Germline lookup yields CDR1 ENHRY and CDR2 SYGVKD. The CDR3 contains 15 residues. The use of a sample-barcoded 5' primer and a J-beta primer mix characterized a second PCR of about 6 to 12 cycles. TCRdb used MiXCR to reprocess the 5' RACE reads, holding one entry per CDR3 protein. The sample shows some 760,000 distinct CDR3 sequences, roughly 25% of them seen only once. These data were also filed under a second study, of T cells of mothers and their children. That report notes: Donors were three healthy Caucasian mothers and their six children.

This chain uses TRBV10-3 with TRBJ1-6, with D tentatively TRBD1 (6 bases). Sequencing was performed on blood. The sequence was collected from a boy under 18 in good health. CDR3: CAISESQTGNSPLHF. For the CDR3, the DNA is TGTGCCATCAGTGAGTCGCAGACAGGAAATTCACCCCTCCACTTT.